This T cell receptor (beta chain) was recovered during a study of blood T cell repertoires in COVID-19 (dated by TCRdb to the early 2020s). For the study in its entirety: Collaborator samples came from the United States, Italy and Spain and covered acute and convalescent phases of COVID-19. The prospective study material was composed of cDNA or gDNA derived from T cells, B-cell-depleted T cells, or PBMCs. The dataset comprised deeply sampled blood TCRbeta repertoires from subjects exposed to, actively infected with, or recovered from COVID-19. A freely available public database, intended as a resource for researchers studying the immune response to SARS-CoV-2, is where the repertoires were released. Samples were obtained from the ongoing ImmuneRACE study (first 160 participants) and from roughly 1,300 subjects provided by 6 global collaborators. Nearly every sample came with metadata listing a de-identified subject ID, COVID-19 status, age in years and sex. Where available, HLA class I and class II types were taken from metadata supplied by the sample provider and were not determined by assay-based typing.

The investigation overall reported the following: The amount of clinical and demographic metadata varied by source and participant and was provided uncurated.

The germline V end is reduced by 4 bases and the J end by 0 bases; junction bases left unmatched: 2. There are 15 amino acids in the CDR3, from cysteine to phenylalanine inclusive. Here the CDR3 DNA is all that survives: 45 bases in frame from base 1. The germline V gene (reference sequence) gives CDR1 as LNHNV and CDR2 as YYDKDF. TCRbeta CDR3 regions were amplified from genomic DNA using the immunoSEQ Assay, a bias-controlled multiplex PCR. As for the authors' bioinformatics: Within the assay, amplification of reference gene primers was used to estimate how many nucleated cells each sample contained. Sequence reads were collapsed and filtered to measure the absolute abundance of every unique TCRbeta CDR3 rearrangement. For each sample, productive Simpson clonality was calculated as the square root of Simpson's diversity index over productive rearrangements. TCRdb took this table from immuneACCESS and kept in-frame rearrangements with V and J called. Such tables lack part of the clones; where checked against another copy, unresolved V genes explain under half of the gap, and the rest is unexplained. V and J calls plus clone size are reproduced from that table; the DNA served to infer D and trimming. The sample data list 160,000 or so clones, and 89% of these were observed just once. About 3% of the sample lies in the top ten.

Each collaborating institution followed its own protocols to collect whole blood in K2EDTA tubes. For TCRbeta analysis, collaborators shipped samples in one of three forms: frozen whole blood, isolated PBMCs, or DNA extracted from either of those sample types. To note about this clone: Its antigen remains undetermined. Per-base qualities were not stored, and no clone one base away is much larger.

The sequence came from a man aged 60 to 69 with acute or convalescent COVID-19. The V and J segments used are TRBV15 and TRBJ2-3; TRBD2 aligns with 9 central bases. Sequencing used peripheral blood. The nucleotides are TGTGCCACCAGCATGACTAGCGGAAGCACAGATACGCAGTATTTT. This yields the protein CATSMTSGSTDTQYF.